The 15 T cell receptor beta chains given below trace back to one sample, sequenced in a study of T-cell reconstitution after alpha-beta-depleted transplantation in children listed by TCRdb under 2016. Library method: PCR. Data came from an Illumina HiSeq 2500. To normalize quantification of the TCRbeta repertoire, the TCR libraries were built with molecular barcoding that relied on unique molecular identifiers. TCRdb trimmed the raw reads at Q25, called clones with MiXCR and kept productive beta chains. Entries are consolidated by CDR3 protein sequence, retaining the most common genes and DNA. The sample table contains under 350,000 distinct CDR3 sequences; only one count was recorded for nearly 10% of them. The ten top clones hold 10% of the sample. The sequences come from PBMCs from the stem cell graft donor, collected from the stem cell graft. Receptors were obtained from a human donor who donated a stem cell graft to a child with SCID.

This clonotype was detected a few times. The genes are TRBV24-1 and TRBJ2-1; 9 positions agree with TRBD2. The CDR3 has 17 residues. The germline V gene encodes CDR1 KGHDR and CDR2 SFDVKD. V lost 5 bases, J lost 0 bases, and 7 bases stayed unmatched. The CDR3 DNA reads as TGTGCCACCAGTGCTTTTAATAGCGGGGGCTCCTACAATGAGCAGTTCTTC. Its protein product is CATSAFNSGGSYNEQFF.

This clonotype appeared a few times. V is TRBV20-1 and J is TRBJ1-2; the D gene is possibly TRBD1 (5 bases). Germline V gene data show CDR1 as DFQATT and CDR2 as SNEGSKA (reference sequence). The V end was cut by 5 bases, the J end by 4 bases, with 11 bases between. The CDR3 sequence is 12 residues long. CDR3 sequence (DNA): TGCAGTGCTGGGGGGATGACCTATGGCTACACCTTC. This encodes CSAGGMTYGYTF.

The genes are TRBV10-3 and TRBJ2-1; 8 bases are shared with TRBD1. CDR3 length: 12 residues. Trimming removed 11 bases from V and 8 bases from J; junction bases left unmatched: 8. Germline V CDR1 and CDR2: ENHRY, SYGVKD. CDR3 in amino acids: CASRDRGDEQFF. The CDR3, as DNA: TGTGCCTCCCGAGACAGGGGTGATGAGCAGTTCTTC.

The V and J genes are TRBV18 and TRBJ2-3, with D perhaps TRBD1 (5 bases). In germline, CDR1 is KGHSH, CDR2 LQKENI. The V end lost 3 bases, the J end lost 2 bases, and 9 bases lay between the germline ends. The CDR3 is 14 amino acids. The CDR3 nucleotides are TGTGCCAGCTCACCGAAGGGGAACACAGATACGCAGTATTTT. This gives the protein CASSPKGNTDTQYF. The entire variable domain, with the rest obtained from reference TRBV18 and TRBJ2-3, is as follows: NAGVMQNPRHLVRRRGQEARLRCSPMKGHSHVYWYRQLPEEGLKFMVYLQKENIIDESGMPKERFSAEFPKEGPSILRIQQVVRGDSAAYFCASSPKGNTDTQYFGPGTRLTVL.

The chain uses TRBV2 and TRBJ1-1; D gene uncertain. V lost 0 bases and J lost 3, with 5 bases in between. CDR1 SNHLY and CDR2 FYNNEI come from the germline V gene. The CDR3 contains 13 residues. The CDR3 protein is CASSEADYTEAFF. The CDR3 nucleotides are TGTGCCAGCAGTGAAGCGGACTACACTGAAGCTTTCTTT.

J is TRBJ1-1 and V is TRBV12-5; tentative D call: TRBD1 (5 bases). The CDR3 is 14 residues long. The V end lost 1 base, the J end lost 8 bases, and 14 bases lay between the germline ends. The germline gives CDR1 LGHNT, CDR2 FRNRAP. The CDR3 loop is CASGLDAAGTEAFF. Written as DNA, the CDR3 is TGTGCTAGTGGTTTGGACGCCGCCGGGACCGAAGCTTTCTTT.

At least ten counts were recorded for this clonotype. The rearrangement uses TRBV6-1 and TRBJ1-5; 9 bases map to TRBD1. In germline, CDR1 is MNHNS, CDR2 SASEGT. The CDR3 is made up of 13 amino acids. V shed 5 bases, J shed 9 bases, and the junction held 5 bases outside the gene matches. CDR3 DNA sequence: TGTGCCAGCAGTATGGACAGGGGTCGGCCCCAGCATTTT. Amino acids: CASSMDRGRPQHF.

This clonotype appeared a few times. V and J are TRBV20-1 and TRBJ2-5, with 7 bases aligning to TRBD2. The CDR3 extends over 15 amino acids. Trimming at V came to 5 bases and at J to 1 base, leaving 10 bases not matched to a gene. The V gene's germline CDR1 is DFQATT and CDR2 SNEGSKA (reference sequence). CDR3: CSAETRAGPQETQYF. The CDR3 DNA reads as TGCAGTGCTGAAACCCGAGCGGGACCCCAAGAGACCCAGTACTTC.

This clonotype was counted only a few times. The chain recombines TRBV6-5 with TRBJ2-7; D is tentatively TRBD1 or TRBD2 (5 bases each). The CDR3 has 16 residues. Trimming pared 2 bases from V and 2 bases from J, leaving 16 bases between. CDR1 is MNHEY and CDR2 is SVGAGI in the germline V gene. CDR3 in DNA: TGTGCCAGCAGTTACGGAAGCCCGGGACCTACCTACGAGCAGTACTTC. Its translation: CASSYGSPGPTYEQYF.

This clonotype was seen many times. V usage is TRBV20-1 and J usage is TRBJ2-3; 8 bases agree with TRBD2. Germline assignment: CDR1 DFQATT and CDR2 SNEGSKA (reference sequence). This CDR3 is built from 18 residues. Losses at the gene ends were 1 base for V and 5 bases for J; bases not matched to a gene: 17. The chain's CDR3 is CSARARHVRGGLLDTQYF. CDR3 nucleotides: TGCAGTGCTAGAGCTCGGCATGTACGGGGGGGATTGTTAGATACGCAGTATTTT.

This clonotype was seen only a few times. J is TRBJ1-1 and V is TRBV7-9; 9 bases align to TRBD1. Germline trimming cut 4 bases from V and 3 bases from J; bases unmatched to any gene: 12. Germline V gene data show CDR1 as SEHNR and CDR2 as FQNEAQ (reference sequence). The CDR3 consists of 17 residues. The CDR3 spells CASSWDVQGAWHTEAFF. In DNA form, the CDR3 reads TGTGCCAGCAGCTGGGACGTACAGGGGGCCTGGCACACTGAAGCTTTCTTT.

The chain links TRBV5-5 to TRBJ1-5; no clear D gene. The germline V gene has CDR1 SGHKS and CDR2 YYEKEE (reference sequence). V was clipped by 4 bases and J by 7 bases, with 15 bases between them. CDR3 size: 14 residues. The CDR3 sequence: CASSAEGFNQPQHF. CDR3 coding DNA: TGTGCCAGCAGCGCGGAGGGTTTCAACCAGCCCCAGCATTTT.

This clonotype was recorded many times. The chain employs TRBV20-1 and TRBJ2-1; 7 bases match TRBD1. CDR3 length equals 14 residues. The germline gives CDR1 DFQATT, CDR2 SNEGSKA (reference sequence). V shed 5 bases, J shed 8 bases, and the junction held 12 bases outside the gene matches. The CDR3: CSAGGQERSDEQFF. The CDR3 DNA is TGCAGTGCTGGAGGACAGGAGAGGAGCGATGAGCAGTTCTTC.

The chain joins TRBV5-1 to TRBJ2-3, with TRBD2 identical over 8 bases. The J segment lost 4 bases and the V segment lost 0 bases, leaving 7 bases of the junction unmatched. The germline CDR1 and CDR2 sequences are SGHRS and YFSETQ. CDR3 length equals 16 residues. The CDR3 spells CASSLALAGGADTQYF. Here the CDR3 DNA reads TGCGCCAGCAGCTTGGCTTTGGCGGGGGGAGCAGATACGCAGTATTTT.

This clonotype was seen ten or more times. The CDR3 loop reads CATGPHHGSSYNSPLHF. CDR3 DNA sequence: TGTGCCACAGGGCCTCACCATGGGAGCTCCTATAATTCACCCCTCCACTTT. The chain employs TRBV6-6 and TRBJ1-6; the D gene is possibly TRBD1 (5 bases). There are 17 residues in the CDR3. V lost 10 bases, J lost 0 bases, and 19 bases lay in between. Germline V CDR1 and CDR2: MNHNY, SVGAGI (reference sequence).